This T cell receptor (beta chain) was captured in a study of blood T cell repertoires in COVID-19. The overall study: Sites in the United States, Italy and Spain provided acute and convalescent COVID-19 samples.

Profiled with immunoSEQ multiplex PCR; TCRdb holds only in-frame clones, not every one. The data show fewer than 200,000 clones, about four fifths seen once. With 4 bases removed from V and 1 base from J, the gap between germline ends came to 7 bases. The germline gives CDR1 MNHGY, CDR2 SVAAGI. The CDR3 is 13 amino acids. Residents of 24 US areas, aged roughly 18 to 90 years, made up the participants. Cohorts were assigned according to the clinical history that participants reported. The study recruited exposed participants who had met a COVID-19 case within 2 weeks before entry. This sequence was found in a woman aged 25 to 39 who had been exposed to COVID-19. Sequences were obtained from PBMCs or T cells enriched from blood (not recorded which). The chain joins TRBV6-9 to TRBJ1-1; D uncertain. The CDR3 region has the DNA TGTGCCAGCAGTTTGGGCCCGAACACTGAAGCTTTCTTT. This translates into CASSLGPNTEAFF.